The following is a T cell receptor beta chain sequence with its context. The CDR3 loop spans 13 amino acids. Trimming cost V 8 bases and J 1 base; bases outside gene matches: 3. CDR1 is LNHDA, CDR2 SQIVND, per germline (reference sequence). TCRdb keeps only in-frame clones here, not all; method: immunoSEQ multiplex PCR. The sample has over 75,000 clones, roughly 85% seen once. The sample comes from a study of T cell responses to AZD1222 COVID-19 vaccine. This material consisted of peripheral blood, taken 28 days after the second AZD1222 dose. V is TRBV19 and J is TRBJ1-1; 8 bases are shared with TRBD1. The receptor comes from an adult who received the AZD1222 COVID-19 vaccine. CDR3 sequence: CASADRGNTEAFF. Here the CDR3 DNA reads TGTGCCAGTGCAGACAGGGGGAACACTGAAGCTTTCTTT. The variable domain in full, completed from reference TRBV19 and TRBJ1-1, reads DGGITQSPKYLFRKEGQNVTLSCEQNLNHDAMYWYRQDPGQGLRLIYYSQIVNDFQKGDIAEGYSVSREKKESFPLTVTSAQKNPTAFYLCASADRGNTEAFFGQGTRLTVV.